The entry that follows covers one T cell receptor beta chain sequence. The data were obtained in a study of shared clonotypes between healthy human individuals. Trimming removed 5 bases at V and 3 bases at J, with 11 bases between. CDR3 length equals 13 residues. Germline V gene data show CDR1 as KGHSH and CDR2 as LQKENI. Study processing details: Junction-only sequences without quality scores came from ImmunoSEQ, so filtering differed. Clones were sequenced by immunoSEQ multiplex PCR, and TCRdb holds only the in-frame ones, with some missing. The D gene and trimming were derived from the DNA, and the V and J assignments and clone size from that table. The table lists around 2,000,000 clones, 85% to 95% of them singletons. The study enrolled healthy HIV-negative adults without recent acute infections or vaccinations as donors. Memory CD4+ cells were the fraction left after CD45RA+ naive selection.

The J gene is TRBJ2-7, the V gene TRBV18, with D possibly matching TRBD1 (6 bases). This sequence originates from a man between 18 and 29 years old in good health. The sample taken for sequencing was naive CD4+ T cells sorted from blood. Subset defined: CD45RA+ positively selected. This CDR3 reads CASSEGQFYEQYF. CDR3 coding DNA: TGTGCCAGCTCAGAGGGACAATTCTACGAGCAGTACTTC.